What follows are 20 T cell receptor beta chains derived from one specimen sequenced in a study of blood T cell repertoires in COVID-19. Produced via immunoSEQ multiplex PCR; TCRdb's table is partial and in-frame only. The sample has roughly 76,000 clones, about 69% seen once. Sequencing input: peripheral blood. These receptors all stem from a man between 65 and 79 years old with acute or convalescent COVID-19.

This chain joins TRBV28 and TRBJ1-6, with TRBD1 identical over 7 bases. V trimming: 7 bases; J trimming: 9 bases; junction bases outside the gene matches: 12. The CDR3 consists of 15 residues. CDR1 and CDR2 from the germline V gene are MDHEN and SYDVKM. CDR3 sequence reads: CASKKSRTGGSPLHF. CDR3 nucleotides: TGTGCCAGCAAAAAAAGTAGGACAGGAGGTTCACCCCTCCACTTT.

This chain uses TRBV6-2 or TRBV6-3 with TRBJ2-7, with 9 bases matching TRBD1. V shed 5 bases and J 3 bases; nucleotides not matched to a gene: 8. The germline V gene encodes CDR1 MNHEY and CDR2 SVGEGT. The CDR3 length is 15 residues. The CDR3 spells CASSPGTGSIYEQYF. As DNA, the CDR3 is TGTGCCAGCAGTCCCGGGACAGGGTCAATCTACGAGCAGTACTTC.

CDR3 in amino acids: CASSYDRDSGGYTF. The CDR3 DNA follows: TGTGCCAGCAGCTACGACCGGGACAGCGGGGGCTACACCTTC. The chain recombines TRBV5-8 with TRBJ1-2; 7 bases agree with TRBD1. The V segment lost 3 bases and the J segment 8 bases; nucleotides outside the gene matches: 10. The CDR3 extends over 14 amino acids. Per the germline V gene, CDR1 is SGHTS and CDR2 is YDEGEE. The whole variable domain, filled in from reference TRBV5-8 and TRBJ1-2, reads EAGVTQSPTHLIKTRGQQATLRCSPISGHTSVYWYQQALGLGLQFLLWYDEGEERNRGNFPPRFSGRQFPNYSSELNVNALELEDSALYLCASSYDRDSGGYTFGSGTRLTVV.

V and J are TRBV20-1 and TRBJ1-1; unclear D gene. V lost 6 bases, J lost 9 bases, and 14 bases lay in between. Germline CDR1 is DFQATT and CDR2 is SNEGSKA (reference sequence). The CDR3 length is 11 residues. CDR3 in DNA: TGCAGTGCCCCCTTTCTTACAAAAGCTTTCTTT. Its protein product is CSAPFLTKAFF.

The CDR3 loop reads CASSPTSGSRDTQYF. CDR3 nucleotides: TGCGCCAGCAGCCCGACTAGCGGCTCCAGAGATACGCAGTATTTT. This sequence joins TRBV5-1 and TRBJ2-3, with 9 bases identical to TRBD2. CDR3 length: 15 amino acids. The V gene's germline CDR1 is SGHRS and CDR2 YFSETQ. The J segment lost 5 bases and the V segment lost 4 bases, leaving 8 bases of the junction unmatched.

The rearrangement joins TRBV7-8 to TRBJ1-5; no firm D call. Germline V gene lookup returns CDR1 SGHVS and CDR2 FQNEAQ. With 2 bases removed from V and 6 bases from J, the gap between germline ends came to 20 bases. There are 17 residues in the CDR3. The CDR3, as DNA: TGTGCCAGCAGCTTACGTGGCAGCGGAGGGTCTCGTCAGCCCCAGCATTTT. Amino acid sequence: CASSLRGSGGSRQPQHF.

This sequence joins TRBV2 and TRBJ1-4; no definite D call. This CDR3 is built from 14 residues. Deletions cut 5 bases from V and 4 bases from J, with 11 bases between. From germline, CDR1 is SNHLY and CDR2 FYNNEI. This CDR3 is CASSTESLNEKLFF. In nucleotides, the CDR3 is TGTGCCAGCAGTACGGAGTCTCTTAATGAAAAACTGTTTTTT.

The genes are TRBV28 and TRBJ2-2; D gene uncertain. This CDR3 spans 14 amino acids. Looked up from germline, CDR1 is MDHEN and CDR2 is SYDVKM. Trimming took 5 bases from V and 4 from J, leaving 11 bases between them. CDR3 bases: TGTGCCAGCAGTGAGGCTAGGAGCACCGGGGAGCTGTTTTTT. Its protein product is CASSEARSTGELFF. The full variable domain, with the rest looked up from reference TRBV28 and TRBJ2-2, is DVKVTQSSRYLVKRTGEKVFLECVQDMDHENMFWYRQDPGLGLRLIYFSYDVKMKEKGDIPEGYSVSREKKERFSLILESASTNQTSMYLCASSEARSTGELFFGEGSRLTVL.

V and J are TRBV28 and TRBJ2-7; 7 bases agree with TRBD2. Germline values: CDR1 MDHEN, CDR2 SYDVKM. Trimming took 4 bases from V and 0 from J; bases not matched to a gene: 9. The CDR3 is 16 amino acids. CDR3 in DNA: TGTGCCAGCAGTTACACCGGGGGGATCAACTCCTACGAGCAGTACTTC. This translates into CASSYTGGINSYEQYF.

The rearrangement links TRBV7-9 to TRBJ2-5; 9 bases are shared with TRBD2. Unmatched junction bases numbered 5, after V lost 1 base and J lost 5 bases. This CDR3 contains 15 residues. Germline V CDR1 and CDR2: SEHNR, FQNEAQ (reference sequence). As DNA, the CDR3 is TGTGCCAGCAGCTTAGTTAGCGGGAGTGGGGAGACCCAGTACTTC. Its protein product is CASSLVSGSGETQYF.

The V and J genes are TRBV2 and TRBJ1-5; possibly TRBD1 for D (5 bases). Per the germline V gene, CDR1 is SNHLY and CDR2 is FYNNEI. Trimming stripped 8 bases from V and 7 bases from J, with 12 bases between. CDR3 length: 12 residues. The chain's CDR3 is CASRAGGQPQHF. The CDR3 nucleotides are TGTGCCAGCCGCGCTGGGGGGCAGCCCCAGCATTTT. Full variable domain (rest looked up from reference TRBV2 and TRBJ1-5): EPEVTQTPSHQVTQMGQEVILRCVPISNHLYFYWYRQILGQKVEFLVSFYNNEISEKSEIFDDQFSVERPDGSNFTLKIRSTKLEDSAMYFCASRAGGQPQHFGDGTRLSIL.

The chain carries TRBV5-1 and TRBJ1-1; D remains unclear. V was pared by 4 bases and J by 4 bases, with 8 bases between. The CDR3 covers 12 residues. Germline CDR1 SGHRS, CDR2 YFSETQ. For the CDR3, the DNA is TGCGCCAGCAGCCTGCGGGGCACTGAAGCTTTCTTT. It translates to CASSLRGTEAFF.

The chain links TRBV6-5 to TRBJ2-3, with D maybe TRBD1 (5 bases). The CDR3 runs to 15 residues. The germline V and J ends were trimmed by 6 bases and 2 bases, with 15 bases remaining between them. Germline V CDR1 and CDR2: MNHEY, SVGAGI. The CDR3 nucleotides are TGTGCCAGCAGGGGATGGGCAGGGATCACAGATACGCAGTATTTT. This gives the protein CASRGWAGITDTQYF.

The chain links TRBV28 to TRBJ2-7; maybe TRBD2 (5 bases). Germline-derived CDR1 and CDR2 are MDHEN and SYDVKM. The V gene lost 5 bases and the J gene lost 6 bases, with 11 bases spanning the gap. The CDR3 has 12 amino acids. The CDR3 reads CASSLRGLEQYF. CDR3 coding DNA: TGTGCCAGCAGTCTACGAGGGCTCGAGCAGTACTTC.

The CDR3 DNA reads TGTGCCAGCAGTTCACGGACAGGGGGAGGCTACGAGCAGTACTTC. This encodes CASSSRTGGGYEQYF. The gene calls are TRBV28 and TRBJ2-7; 10 bases are shared with TRBD1. The V segment lost 4 bases and the J segment 3 bases; nucleotides outside the gene matches: 6. Germline-derived CDR1 and CDR2 are MDHEN and SYDVKM. The CDR3 loop spans 15 amino acids. Filled out from reference TRBV28 and TRBJ2-7, the complete variable domain reads DVKVTQSSRYLVKRTGEKVFLECVQDMDHENMFWYRQDPGLGLRLIYFSYDVKMKEKGDIPEGYSVSREKKERFSLILESASTNQTSMYLCASSSRTGGGYEQYFGPGTRLTVT.

This CDR3 is CASSVLGSSTDTQYF. The CDR3 nucleotides are TGTGCCAGCAGCGTACTAGGCAGTAGCACAGATACGCAGTATTTT. This chain connects TRBV9 to TRBJ2-3; D unclear. The V end lost 1 base, the J end lost 0 bases, and 9 bases lay between the germline ends. This CDR3 spans 15 amino acids. Germline CDR1 and CDR2: SGDLS and YYNGEE.

The CDR3 region is CASSQEGTSGKQETQYF. In nucleotides, the CDR3 is TGTGCCAGCAGCCAAGAAGGGACTAGCGGGAAACAAGAGACCCAGTACTTC. This chain joins TRBV3-1 (or the pseudogene TRBV3-2) and TRBJ2-5; TRBD2 aligns across 13 bases. With 0 bases clipped from V and 2 bases from J, the junction kept 3 bases outside the gene matches. The CDR3 has 17 amino acids. The germline V gene has CDR1 LGHDT and CDR2 YNNKEL (reference sequence).

This clone is a singleton in its sample. The chain carries TRBV4-1 and TRBJ2-7; TRBD2 is a possible D gene (5 bases). This CDR3 is 15 amino acids long. Germline loops: CDR1 MGHRA, CDR2 YSYEKL. V gave up 0 bases and J gave up 2 bases, with 11 bases separating them. CDR3 in DNA: TGCGCCAGCAGCCAAGAAGGGATCGGGACCTACGAGCAGTACTTC. Its translation is CASSQEGIGTYEQYF.

The gene calls are TRBV5-1 and TRBJ1-1; 8 bases align to TRBD1. CDR1 and CDR2 from the germline V gene are SGHRS and YFSETQ. The V and J ends lost 4 bases and 4 bases, in that order; junction bases with no gene match: 6. The CDR3 length is 14 residues. The CDR3 DNA reads TGCGCCAGCAGCGGTGGAACAGGGGGCACTGAAGCTTTCTTT. Residues: CASSGGTGGTEAFF.

This clone has only one observation. V is TRBV7-9 and J is TRBJ1-4; D gene ambiguous. Germline-derived CDR1 and CDR2 are SEHNR and FQNEAQ (reference sequence). Trimming took 6 bases from V and 0 from J, leaving 8 bases between them. The CDR3 has 14 residues. The DNA for the CDR3 is TGTGCCAGCAGTAGGAGCCCAACTAATGAAAAACTGTTTTTT. Translated, it gives CASSRSPTNEKLFF.